The text below deals with one T cell receptor beta chain. Its specificity is not known. Trimming shortened V by 5 bases and J by 0 bases, and 19 bases separated the two germline ends. The germline V gene has CDR1 MDHEN and CDR2 SYDVKM. The CDR3 is 17 residues long. Repertoires were generated with immunoSEQ multiplex PCR, while TCRdb's copy carries only in-frame clones and drops some. This sample has around 78,000 clones, with roughly 90% found just once. The data were taken from a study of a mutant IDH1 vaccine in newly diagnosed glioma. Overall study: The patients received vaccinations eight times, in weeks 1, 3, 5, 7, 11, 15, 19 and 23. Following radiotherapy alone, or alongside temozolomide cycles, vaccination was started after an interval of 4-6 weeks. The therapy given earlier, which was standard therapy, consisted of radiotherapy, temozolomide, or both, and most of the patients received both.

The time point here: week 5, during vaccination. Doses of 300 ug of mutant IDH1 20-mer peptide were given with topical imiquimod. The study's findings and limits: Vaccine-induced immune responses were detected in 93.3% of patients.

The J gene is TRBJ1-1, the V gene TRBV28, with D uncertain. The sample consisted of PBMCs, taken from a glioma patient whose treatment included an IDH1 peptide vaccine. This TCR was sampled from a woman between 45 and 65 years old with glioma. CDR3 in amino acids: CASSRVPFGLMNTEAFF. In DNA, the CDR3 is TGTGCCAGCAGTCGCGTACCCTTCGGACTGATGAACACTGAAGCTTTCTTT.